Listed here are 5 T cell receptor beta chains from one sample, sequenced in a study of neoadjuvant anti-PD-1 for oral cavity cancer. Sequenced by immunoSEQ multiplex PCR; TCRdb stores in-frame clones only, minus some. Altogether over 9,500 clones are present, 57% being singletons, with the ten largest covering 9% to 15%. This material consisted of tumor tissue, taken before nivolumab (anti-PD-1) treatment. The receptors were gathered from a person aged 40 to 85 with oral cavity squamous cell carcinoma.

Written as DNA, the CDR3 is TGTGCCAGCATTGAGCGACAGGGGGCCTACGAGCAGTACTTC. The encoded protein is CASIERQGAYEQYF. The chain employs TRBV6-1 and TRBJ2-7; 9 bases are a match to TRBD1. Germline lookup yields CDR1 MNHNS and CDR2 SASEGT. There are 14 residues in the CDR3. Unmatched junction bases numbered 6, after V lost 7 bases and J lost 2 bases.

Turning to this clone: The sample has other DNA sequences that encode this CDR3 too. The genes are TRBV28 and TRBJ2-7; 8 bases match TRBD1. Germline V gene sequence: CDR1 MDHEN, CDR2 SYDVKM. Trimming took 7 bases from V and 5 from J; bases not matched to a gene: 22. The CDR3 length is 18 residues. The CDR3 bases are TGTGCCAGCACTCAAGTTGGGGCAGGGGGCCGCCTAGTCCACGAGCAGTACTTC. Translation gives CASTQVGAGGRLVHEQYF.

This clone was found once. The V call is TRBV4-1, the J call TRBJ2-5; D is possibly TRBD1 (6 bases). This CDR3 is built from 14 residues. The V gene's germline CDR1 is MGHRA and CDR2 YSYEKL. The V end was cut by 2 bases, the J end by 5 bases, with 12 bases between. Here the CDR3 DNA reads TGCGCCAGCAGCCAAATAGGGGGTGGGGAGACCCAGTACTTC. This gives the protein CASSQIGGGETQYF.

The V and J genes are TRBV6-5 and TRBJ1-2, with 7 bases that match TRBD1. V lost 4 bases, J lost 8 bases, and 4 bases stayed unmatched. Germline lookup yields CDR1 MNHEY and CDR2 SVGAGI. This CDR3 is built from 12 residues. CDR3 loop: CASSLRGLGYTF. CDR3 bases: TGTGCCAGCAGTTTGAGGGGGCTCGGCTACACCTTC.

About this clone itself: Germline is not matched at one junction end, which may reflect a read error. The CDR3 reads CASSLGGGSNEQFF. The CDR3, as DNA: TGTGCTAGCAGCTTAGGCGGAGGGTCCAATGAGCAGTTCTTC. The chain couples TRBV7-7 to TRBJ2-1, with D maybe TRBD2 (6 bases). The CDR3 spans 14 residues. The germline V gene encodes CDR1 SSHAT and CDR2 FNYEAQ (reference sequence).